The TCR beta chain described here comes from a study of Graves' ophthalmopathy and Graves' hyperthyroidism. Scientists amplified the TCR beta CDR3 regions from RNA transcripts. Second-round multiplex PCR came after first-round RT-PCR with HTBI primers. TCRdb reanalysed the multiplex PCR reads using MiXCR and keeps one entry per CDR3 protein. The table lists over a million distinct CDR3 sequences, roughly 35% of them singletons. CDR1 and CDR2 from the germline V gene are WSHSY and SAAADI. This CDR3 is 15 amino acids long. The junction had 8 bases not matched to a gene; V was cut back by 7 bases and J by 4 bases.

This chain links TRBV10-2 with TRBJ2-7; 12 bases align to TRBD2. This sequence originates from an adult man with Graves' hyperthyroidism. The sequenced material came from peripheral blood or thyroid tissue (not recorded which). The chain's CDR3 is CASMGTSGQGYEQYF. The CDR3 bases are TGCGCCAGCATGGGGACTAGCGGGCAGGGTTACGAGCAGTACTTC.